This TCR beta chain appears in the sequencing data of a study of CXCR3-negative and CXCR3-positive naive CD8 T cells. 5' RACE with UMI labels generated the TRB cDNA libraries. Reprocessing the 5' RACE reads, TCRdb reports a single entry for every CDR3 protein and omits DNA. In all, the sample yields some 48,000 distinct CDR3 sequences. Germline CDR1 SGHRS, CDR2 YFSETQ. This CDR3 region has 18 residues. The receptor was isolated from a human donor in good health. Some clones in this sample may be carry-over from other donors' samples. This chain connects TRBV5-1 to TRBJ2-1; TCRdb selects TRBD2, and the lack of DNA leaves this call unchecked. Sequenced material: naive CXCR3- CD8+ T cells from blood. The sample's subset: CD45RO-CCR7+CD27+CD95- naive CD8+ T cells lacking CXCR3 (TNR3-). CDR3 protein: CASSWSQGGRGAHNEQFF.